This T cell receptor beta chain was documented in a study of blood T cell repertoires in COVID-19. Study information: Spain, Italy and the United States supplied samples that represented acute and convalescent COVID-19.

Per the germline V gene, CDR1 is KGHSH and CDR2 is LQKENI. The CDR3 has 17 amino acids. V lost 3 bases and J lost 4; bases outside the gene matches: 8. Only in-frame clones appear in the TCRdb table, and some are missing; sequencing was by immunoSEQ multiplex PCR. The sample lists a few hundred thousand clones, about 89% occurring once. The chain has TRBV18 and TRBJ2-3; 12 bases are shared with TRBD2. The source is a middle-aged man who had recovered from COVID-19. The sample taken for sequencing was peripheral blood. CDR3 bases: TGTGCCAGCTCACCGGGGGCTAGCGGGAGGGCCTCAGATACGCAGTATTTT. Its protein product is CASSPGASGRASDTQYF.